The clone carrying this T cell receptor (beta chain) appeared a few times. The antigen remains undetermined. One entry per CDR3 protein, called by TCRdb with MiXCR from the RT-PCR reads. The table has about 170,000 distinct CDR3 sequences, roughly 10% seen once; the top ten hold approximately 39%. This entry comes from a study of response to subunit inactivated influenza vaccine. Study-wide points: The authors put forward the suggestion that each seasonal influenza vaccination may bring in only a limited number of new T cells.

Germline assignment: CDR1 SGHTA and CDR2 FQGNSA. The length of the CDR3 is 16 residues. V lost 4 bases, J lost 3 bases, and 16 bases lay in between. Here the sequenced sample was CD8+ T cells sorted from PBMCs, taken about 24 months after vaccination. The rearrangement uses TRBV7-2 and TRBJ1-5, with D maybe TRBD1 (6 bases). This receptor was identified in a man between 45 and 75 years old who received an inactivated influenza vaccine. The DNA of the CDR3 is TGTGCCAGCAGCTCATCACAGGGATTCCCCAATCAGCCCCAGCATTTT. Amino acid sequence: CASSSSQGFPNQPQHF.